What follows describes a single TCR beta chain. No antigen is known for it. No much larger clone is present one base from it, and per-base qualities are unavailable. Other DNA sequences in the sample encode the same CDR3. The immunoSEQ Assay, a bias-controlled multiplex PCR, was used to amplify TCRbeta CDR3 regions from genomic DNA. For the original study's pipeline: Within the assay, amplification of reference gene primers was used to estimate how many nucleated cells each sample contained. Sequence reads were collapsed and filtered to measure the absolute abundance of every unique TCRbeta CDR3 rearrangement. For each sample, productive Simpson clonality was calculated by taking the square root of Simpson's diversity index across productive rearrangements. This is the immuneACCESS table as TCRdb keeps it, with only in-frame sequences that have V and J called. A part of the clones is gone; compared with another copy, unresolved V genes explain less than half, and the rest is unexplained. V and J calls and clone size come straight from that table; D and trimming were deduced from the DNA. Across this sample there are about 140,000 clones, with 84% seen only once. The ten largest clones capture about 8.9% of the sample.

For CDR1 and CDR2, the germline V gene lists SGHRS and YFSETQ. The CDR3 measures 13 amino acids from cysteine to phenylalanine. CDR3 DNA is the only sequence kept; it has 39 bases, read in frame from the first base. V is shortened by 5 bases, J by 1 base, and the region joining them spans 9 bases. The data originate from a study of blood T cell repertoires in COVID-19 (dated by TCRdb to about 2020). As for the study more broadly: Collaborator samples came from the United States, Italy and Spain and covered acute and convalescent phases of COVID-19. The prospective study material was composed of cDNA or gDNA derived from T cells, B-cell-depleted T cells, or PBMCs. A de-identified subject ID, COVID-19 status, age in years and sex were almost always included in the sample metadata. Deeply sampled blood TCRbeta repertoires from subjects exposed to, actively infected with, or recovered from COVID-19 were included in the dataset. Where HLA class I and class II types were available, the types were taken from metadata supplied by the sample provider, not from assay-based typing. The samples were drawn from the first 160 participants of the ongoing ImmuneRACE study and from 950 to 1,500 subjects provided by 6 global collaborators. A freely available public database, intended as a resource for researchers studying the immune response to SARS-CoV-2, is where the repertoires were released. The investigation overall reported the following: The quantity of clinical and demographic metadata differed by source and by participant and was supplied without curation.

One collaborating source in Seattle enrolled patients while the patients were actively infected and followed the patients over time throughout the course of disease. Whole blood was collected in K2EDTA tubes by collaborating institutions according to the institutions' own protocols. For TCRbeta analysis, collaborators shipped samples in one of three forms: frozen whole blood, isolated PBMCs, or DNA extracted from either of those sample types. The sequence came from a man in his thirties or forties with COVID-19, enrolled during active disease. Input material: peripheral blood. The chain joins TRBV5-1 to TRBJ1-1; the D gene is possibly TRBD1, with 6 bases matching. The CDR3 is CASSPTGNTEAFF. The nucleotides read TGCGCCAGCAGTCCGACAGGGAACACTGAAGCTTTCTTT.